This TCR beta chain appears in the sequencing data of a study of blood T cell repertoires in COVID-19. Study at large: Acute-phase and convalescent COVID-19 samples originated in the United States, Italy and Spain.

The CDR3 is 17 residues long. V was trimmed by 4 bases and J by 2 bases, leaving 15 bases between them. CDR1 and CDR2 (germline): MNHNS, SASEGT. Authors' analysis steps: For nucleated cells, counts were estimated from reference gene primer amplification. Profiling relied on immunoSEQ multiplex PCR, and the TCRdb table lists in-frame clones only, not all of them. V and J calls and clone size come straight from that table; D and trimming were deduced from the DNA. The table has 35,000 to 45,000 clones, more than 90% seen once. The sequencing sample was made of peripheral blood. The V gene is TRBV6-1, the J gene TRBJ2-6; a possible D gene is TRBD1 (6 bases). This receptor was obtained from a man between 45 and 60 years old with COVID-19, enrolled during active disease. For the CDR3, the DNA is TGTGCCAGCAGTGCCAGACAGGTTGTAACTGGGGCCAACGTCCTGACTTTC. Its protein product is CASSARQVVTGANVLTF.